This record concerns one T cell receptor (beta chain) sequence. The antigen is unknown. The CDR3 runs 15 residues. The ends lost 7 bases at V and 3 bases at J; junction bases unmatched: 6. From germline, CDR1 is SNHLY and CDR2 FYNNEI. This specimen comes from a study of T cell responses to AZD1222 COVID-19 vaccine. The wider study: Pooling covered second doses at about 4 or about 12 weeks.

The repertoire was sequenced with immunoSEQ multiplex PCR; TCRdb's copy has only in-frame clones and lacks some. The profile shows 95,000 to 110,000 clones, 87% of them singletons. General study results and limits: Nearly half of spike-specific TCRs reportedly go after variant regions that carry no mutations. The donor cohort was predominantly white British with a female majority, and clonal diversity may have been underestimated. Spike-specific TCR breadth and depth were elevated following two AZD1222 doses.

The sequences come from peripheral blood, collected on day 0 of AZD1222 vaccination. This clonotype was sampled from an adult in good health. The rearrangement joins TRBV2 to TRBJ2-2; the match to TRBD1 covers 9 bases. The CDR3 loop is CASKKGQGYTGELFF. Here the CDR3 DNA reads TGTGCCAGCAAAAAGGGACAGGGTTACACCGGGGAGCTGTTTTTT.